These T cell receptor beta chains were read from a single sample in a study of cytomegalovirus exposure and HLA in healthy donors. Sequenced by immunoSEQ multiplex PCR; TCRdb stores in-frame clones only, minus some. The sample lists roughly 150,000 clones, roughly 91% occurring once. Sequencing used PBMCs. These receptors all stem from a man younger than 30 in good health and CMV-seronegative. The CDR3 runs from the conserved cysteine through the conserved F or W. A D gene is named only where the DNA matches it firmly. Rows give clone size only sometimes, using once, few, many, or a class for an expanded clone.

d_gene | abundance | j_gene | v_gene | CDR3aa | CDR3nt
- | - | TRBJ1-5 | TRBV5-1 | CASSVGDSNQPQHF | TGCGCCAGCAGCGTGGGAGATTCAAATCAGCCCCAGCATTTT
- | - | TRBJ2-5 | TRBV4-1 | CASSQGSAEETQYF | TGCGCCAGCAGCCAAGGATCTGCAGAAGAGACCCAGTACTTC
TRBD2 | - | TRBJ2-7 | TRBV14 | CASSQVFDRGGDPYEQYF | TGTGCCAGCAGCCAAGTATTCGACCGGGGGGGGGACCCCTACGAGCAGTACTTC
- | once | TRBJ2-6 | TRBV2 | CASSEVGVGSGANVLTF | TGTGCCAGCAGTGAAGTAGGGGTCGGTTCTGGGGCCAACGTCCTGACTTTC
- | few | TRBJ1-2 | TRBV7-8 | CASSLGGSYGYTF | TGTGCCAGCAGCCTCGGGGGGAGCTATGGCTACACCTTC
- | - | TRBJ1-1 | TRBV29-1 | CSVLLAEAFF | TGCAGCGTCCTACTAGCTGAAGCTTTCTTT
- | - | TRBJ1-2 | TRBV29-1 | CSVAIPATEVNNYGYTF | TGCAGCGTTGCCATTCCCGCTACAGAAGTCAATAACTATGGCTACACCTTC
TRBD1 | - | TRBJ2-7 | TRBV6-1 | CASSAGTGASYEQYF | TGTGCCAGCTCTGCCGGGACAGGTGCATCCTACGAGCAGTACTTC
TRBD2 | - | TRBJ2-5 | TRBV11-3 | CASSPTGGYQETQYF | TGTGCCAGCAGCCCTACCGGGGGGTACCAAGAGACCCAGTACTTC
- | - | TRBJ1-5 | TRBV4-2 | CASSPSRDIDQPQHF | TGTGCCAGCAGCCCCAGCCGGGACATTGATCAGCCCCAGCATTTT
- | - | TRBJ1-2 | TRBV18 | CASSSQQDANYGYTF | TGTGCCAGCTCAAGTCAGCAGGATGCTAACTATGGCTACACCTTC
- | - | TRBJ2-1 | TRBV15 | CATSREYSYNEQFF | TGTGCCACCAGCAGAGAGTACAGCTACAATGAGCAGTTCTTC
TRBD2 | few | TRBJ2-3 | TRBV5-4 | CASSKTSGGAGPDTQYF | TGTGCCAGCAGCAAGACTAGCGGGGGGGCCGGCCCAGATACGCAGTATTTT
- | - | TRBJ1-2 | TRBV6-5 | CASSYSSQANYGYTF | TGTGCCAGCAGTTACTCGAGTCAGGCTAACTATGGCTACACCTTC
- | - | TRBJ2-5 | TRBV5-1 | CASSLRGTAEAQYF | TGCGCCAGCAGCTTGCGCGGGACCGCAGAGGCCCAGTACTTC
- | - | TRBJ1-3 | TRBV28 | CASSLPAGSGNTIYF | TGTGCCAGCAGTTTACCAGCAGGCTCTGGAAACACCATATATTTT
- | - | TRBJ1-1 | TRBV19 | CASSMGGANTEAFF | TGTGCCAGTAGTATGGGGGGGGCGAACACTGAAGCTTTCTTT
TRBD1 | few | TRBJ2-1 | TRBV19 | CASSIRNRGSYNEQFF | TGTGCCAGTAGTATTAGGAACAGGGGCTCCTACAATGAGCAGTTCTTC
- | - | TRBJ2-4 | TRBV15 | CATSSRDKNIQYF | TGTGCCACCAGCAGCCGGGACAAAAACATTCAGTACTTC
TRBD2 | - | TRBJ2-3 | TRBV28 | CASSLGLGRDTDTQYF | TGTGCCAGCAGTTTAGGGCTCGGGAGGGACACAGATACGCAGTATTTT
TRBD1 | - | TRBJ1-5 | TRBV7-2 | CASSLAGTAYSNQPQHF | TGTGCCAGCAGCTTAGCCGGGACAGCTTATAGCAATCAGCCCCAGCATTTT
- | - | TRBJ2-3 | TRBV10-3 | CAIRAIMGADDTDTQYF | TGTGCCATCAGGGCTATTATGGGGGCGGATGACACAGATACGCAGTATTTT
- | - | TRBJ1-4 | TRBV28 | CASSGVVGVNEKLFF | TGTGCCAGCAGTGGGGTGGTCGGGGTTAATGAAAAACTGTTTTTT
TRBD1 | - | TRBJ1-1 | TRBV28 | CASSLTWTGGNTEAFF | TGTGCCAGCAGTTTGACCTGGACAGGGGGGAACACTGAAGCTTTCTTT
- | - | TRBJ2-1 | TRBV2 | CATGKTRSYNEQFF | TGTGCCACCGGTAAGACAAGGTCCTACAATGAGCAGTTCTTC
TRBD1 | - | TRBJ1-1 | TRBV2 | CASTKTGLNTEAFF | TGTGCCAGCACCAAGACAGGGTTGAACACTGAAGCTTTCTTT
- | - | TRBJ1-5 | TRBV10-3 | CAISEFGGNQPQHF | TGTGCCATCAGTGAATTCGGGGGGAATCAGCCCCAGCATTTT
- | - | TRBJ2-3 | TRBV5-1 | CASSLEQGRGDTQYF | TGCGCCAGCAGCTTGGAACAGGGTCGTGGAGATACGCAGTATTTT
- | - | TRBJ1-2 | TRBV27 | CASSLGLESGGYTF | TGTGCCAGCAGTTTAGGGCTTGAGTCCGGTGGCTACACCTTC
TRBD2 | once | TRBJ2-7 | TRBV10-1 | CASSEDAGGDEQYF | TGCGCCAGCAGTGAAGACGCGGGAGGGGACGAGCAGTACTTC
- | - | TRBJ2-7 | TRBV5-1 | CASSFGGTFDEQYF | TGCGCCAGCAGCTTCGGCGGGACTTTCGACGAGCAGTACTTC
- | - | TRBJ1-2 | TRBV25-1 | CASSDAGPRPLGYGYTF | TGTGCCAGCAGTGATGCAGGGCCCCGTCCGTTAGGCTATGGCTACACCTTC
- | - | TRBJ2-2 | TRBV6-5 | CATFGGGSGSGELFF | TGTGCCACCTTTGGGGGCGGGAGTGGCTCCGGGGAGCTGTTTTTT
TRBD1 | - | TRBJ2-7 | TRBV11-3 | CASSSGQGGAGEQYF | TGTGCCAGCAGCTCGGGACAGGGGGGGGCCGGCGAGCAGTACTTC
- | - | TRBJ1-3 | TRBV5-6 | CASSLSARGNTIYF | TGTGCCAGCAGCTTGTCGGCCAGGGGAAACACCATATATTTT
- | once | TRBJ1-2 | TRBV4-1 | CASSQEGFDRSYTF | TGCGCCAGCAGCCAAGAGGGATTCGACAGGTCCTACACCTTC
- | - | TRBJ1-2 | TRBV5-1 | CASSFGEMSTGYTF | TGCGCCAGCAGCTTCGGAGAGATGTCGACGGGCTACACCTTC
- | - | TRBJ1-3 | TRBV5-1 | CASSGPGSGNTIYF | TGCGCCAGCAGCGGACCAGGGTCAGGAAACACCATATATTTT
TRBD1 | - | TRBJ2-3 | TRBV28 | CASSLGQGAQTQYF | TGTGCCAGCAGTTTAGGACAGGGGGCCCAAACGCAGTATTTT
TRBD2 | - | TRBJ2-7 | TRBV10-3 | CAISERGLAGYEQYF | TGTGCCATCAGTGAGAGAGGACTAGCGGGCTACGAGCAGTACTTC
TRBD2 | - | TRBJ2-3 | TRBV18 | CASSLLAGTDTQYF | TGTGCCAGCTCACTCCTAGCGGGCACAGATACGCAGTATTTT
TRBD1 | - | TRBJ2-5 | TRBV29-1 | CSAQTGLHVDQYF | TGCAGCGCCCAGACAGGGCTCCACGTAGACCAGTACTTC
- | - | TRBJ1-4 | TRBV7-9 | CASSLVEPTTNEKLFF | TGTGCCAGCAGCTTAGTGGAGCCTACAACTAATGAAAAACTGTTTTTT
- | - | TRBJ2-2 | TRBV25-1 | CASSFPGPPNTGELFF | TGTGCCAGCAGTTTCCCGGGTCCTCCTAACACCGGGGAGCTGTTTTTT
- | - | TRBJ1-3 | TRBV4-1 | CASRGYSGNTIYF | TGCGCCAGCCGGGGTTATTCTGGAAACACCATATATTTT
- | - | TRBJ2-7 | TRBV6-1 | CASGSEVGYEQYF | TGTGCCAGCGGCTCGGAGGTTGGGTACGAGCAGTACTTC
- | - | TRBJ2-1 | TRBV4-1 | CASSQDIRGPNNEQFF | TGCGCCAGCAGCCAAGATATACGGGGTCCCAACAATGAGCAGTTCTTC
- | - | TRBJ2-3 | TRBV6-5 | CASSYQGASTDTQYF | TGTGCCAGCAGTTACCAGGGTGCTAGCACAGATACGCAGTATTTT
TRBD1 | - | TRBJ1-4 | TRBV5-1 | CASNEGTGGARSEKLFF | TGCGCCAGCAACGAGGGGACAGGGGGCGCGAGGAGTGAAAAACTGTTTTTT
TRBD2 | - | TRBJ2-2 | TRBV6-5 | CASSSRIAGGLGELFF | TGTGCCAGCAGTTCAAGAATAGCGGGAGGCCTCGGGGAGCTGTTTTTT
TRBD2 | - | TRBJ2-5 | TRBV6-1 | CASRRLAPSRETQYF | TGTGCCAGCAGGAGACTAGCCCCAAGCAGAGAGACCCAGTACTTC
- | few | TRBJ2-7 | TRBV4-1 | CASSQEGGGPNEQYF | TGCGCCAGCAGCCAAGAGGGGGGAGGCCCTAACGAGCAGTACTTC
TRBD2 | - | TRBJ2-1 | TRBV19 | CASSMGLAKEQFF | TGTGCCAGTAGTATGGGACTAGCGAAGGAGCAGTTCTTC